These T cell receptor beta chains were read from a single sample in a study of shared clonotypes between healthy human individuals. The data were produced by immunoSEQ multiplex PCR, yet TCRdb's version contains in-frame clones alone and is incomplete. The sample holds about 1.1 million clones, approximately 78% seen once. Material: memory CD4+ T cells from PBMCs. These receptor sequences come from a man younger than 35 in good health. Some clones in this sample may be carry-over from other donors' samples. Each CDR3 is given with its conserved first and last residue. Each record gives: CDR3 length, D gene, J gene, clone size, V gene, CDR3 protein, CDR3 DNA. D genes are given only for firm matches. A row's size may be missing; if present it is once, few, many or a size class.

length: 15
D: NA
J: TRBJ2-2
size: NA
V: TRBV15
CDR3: CATSRDLRFTGELFF
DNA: TGTGCCACCAGCAGAGATCTAAGGTTCACCGGGGAGCTGTTTTTT

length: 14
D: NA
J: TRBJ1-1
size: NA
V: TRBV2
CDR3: CASSEPGAFTEAFF
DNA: TGTGCCAGCAGTGAACCAGGGGCGTTCACTGAAGCTTTCTTT

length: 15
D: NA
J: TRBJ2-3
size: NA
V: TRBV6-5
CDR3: CASSYSWGNTDTQYF
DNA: TGTGCCAGCAGTTACTCTTGGGGGAACACAGATACGCAGTATTTT

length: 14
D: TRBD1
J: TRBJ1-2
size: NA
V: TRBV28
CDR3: CASIRQGDAYGYTF
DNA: TGTGCCAGCATCCGACAGGGGGACGCTTATGGCTACACCTTC

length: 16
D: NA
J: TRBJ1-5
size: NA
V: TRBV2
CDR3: CASSKEGGYSNQPQHF
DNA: TGTGCCAGCAGCAAGGAGGGGGGGTATAGCAATCAGCCCCAGCATTTT

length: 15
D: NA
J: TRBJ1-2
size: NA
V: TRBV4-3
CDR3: CASSQEIQGNYGYTF
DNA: TGCGCCAGCAGCCAAGAGATACAGGGTAACTATGGCTACACCTTC

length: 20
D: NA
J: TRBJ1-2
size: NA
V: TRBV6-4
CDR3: CASGKIPHHGRVGRGYGYTF
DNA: TGTGCCAGCGGCAAAATACCCCACCACGGGAGGGTGGGCAGGGGCTATGGCTACACCTTC

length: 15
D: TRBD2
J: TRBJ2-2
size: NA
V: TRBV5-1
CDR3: CASSFRLAGEGELFF
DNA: TGCGCCAGCAGCTTCCGACTAGCGGGAGAGGGGGAGCTGTTTTTT

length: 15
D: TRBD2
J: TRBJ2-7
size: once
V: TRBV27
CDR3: CASSNPGLVRYEQYF
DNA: TGTGCCAGCAGTAATCCGGGACTAGTCCGCTACGAGCAGTACTTC

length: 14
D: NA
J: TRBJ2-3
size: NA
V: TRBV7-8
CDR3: CASTEHRDLNTQYF
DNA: TGTGCCAGCACCGAACACAGGGATTTAAATACGCAGTATTTT

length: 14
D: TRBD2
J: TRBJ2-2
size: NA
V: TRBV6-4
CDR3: CASQRDANTGELFF
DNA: TGTGCCAGCCAGCGGGACGCGAACACCGGGGAGCTGTTTTTT

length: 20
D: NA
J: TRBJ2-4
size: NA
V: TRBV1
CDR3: CTSKNCRLTSGRLGKNIQYF
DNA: TGCACCAGCAAAAACTGCAGACTGACTAGCGGGAGACTGGGCAAAAACATTCAGTACTTC

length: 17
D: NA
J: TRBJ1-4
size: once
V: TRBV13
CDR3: CASSLSRGVATNEKLFF
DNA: TGTGCCAGCAGCTTATCCCGGGGTGTTGCAACTAATGAAAAACTGTTTTTT

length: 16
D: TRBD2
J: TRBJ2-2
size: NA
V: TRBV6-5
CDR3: CASSYPGLAGGGELFF
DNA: TGTGCCAGCAGTTACCCCGGACTAGCTGGGGGCGGGGAGCTGTTTTTT

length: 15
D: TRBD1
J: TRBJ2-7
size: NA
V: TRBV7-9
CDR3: CASSFEGAYSYEQYF
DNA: TGTGCCAGCAGCTTTGAGGGGGCGTACTCCTACGAGCAGTACTTC

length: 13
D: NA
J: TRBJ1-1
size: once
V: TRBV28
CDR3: CASARNMVTEAFF
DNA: TGTGCCAGCGCTAGGAACATGGTCACTGAAGCTTTCTTT

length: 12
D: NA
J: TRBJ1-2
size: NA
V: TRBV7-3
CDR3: CASSTQGYGYTF
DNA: TGTGCCAGCAGCACACAGGGATATGGCTACACCTTC

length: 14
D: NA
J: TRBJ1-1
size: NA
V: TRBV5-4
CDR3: CASSGSSRGTEAFF
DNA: TGTGCCAGCAGCGGCAGCTCCCGGGGAACTGAAGCTTTCTTT

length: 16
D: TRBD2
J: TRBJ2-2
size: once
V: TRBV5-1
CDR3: CASSLMASGNTGELFF
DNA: TGCGCCAGCAGCTTGATGGCTAGCGGAAACACCGGGGAGCTGTTTTTT

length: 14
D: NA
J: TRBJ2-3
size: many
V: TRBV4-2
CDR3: CASSQGVRTGTQYF
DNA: TGTGCCAGCAGCCAAGGAGTGAGGACTGGTACGCAGTATTTT

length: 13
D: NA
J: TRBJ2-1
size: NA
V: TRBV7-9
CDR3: CASSSGAYNEQFF
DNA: TGTGCCAGCAGCTCCGGGGCCTACAATGAGCAGTTCTTC

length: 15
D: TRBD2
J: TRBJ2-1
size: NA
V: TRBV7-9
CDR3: CASTRGGTRGNEQFF
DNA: TGTGCCAGCACCCGGGGGGGGACTAGAGGGAATGAGCAGTTCTTC

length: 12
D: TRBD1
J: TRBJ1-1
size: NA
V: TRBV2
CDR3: CASRDRDTEAFF
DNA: TGTGCCAGCAGGGACAGGGACACTGAAGCTTTCTTT

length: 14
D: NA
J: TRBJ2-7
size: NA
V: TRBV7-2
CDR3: CASSSGLIPYEQYF
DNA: TGTGCCAGCAGCTCCGGACTTATCCCCTACGAGCAGTACTTC

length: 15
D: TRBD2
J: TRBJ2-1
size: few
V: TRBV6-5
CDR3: CASRPLAGGGNEQFF
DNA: TGTGCCAGCAGACCTCTAGCGGGAGGCGGAAATGAGCAGTTCTTC

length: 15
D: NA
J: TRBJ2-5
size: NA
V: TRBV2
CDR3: CASSWRAQAVETQYF
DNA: TGTGCCAGCAGTTGGCGGGCCCAAGCCGTAGAGACCCAGTACTTC

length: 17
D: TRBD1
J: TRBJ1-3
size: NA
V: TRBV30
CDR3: CACPKAGGSSSGNTIYF
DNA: TGTGCCTGCCCTAAGGCAGGGGGCTCAAGCTCTGGAAACACCATATATTTT

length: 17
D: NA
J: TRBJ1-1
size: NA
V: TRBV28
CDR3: CASSFLRGTGQNTEAFF
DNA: TGTGCCAGCAGTTTTTTACGGGGGACGGGCCAGAACACTGAAGCTTTCTTT

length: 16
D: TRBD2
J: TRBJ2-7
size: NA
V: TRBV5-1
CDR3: CASSLDGGALSYEQYF
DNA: TGCGCCAGCAGCTTGGACGGGGGGGCGCTTTCCTACGAGCAGTACTTC

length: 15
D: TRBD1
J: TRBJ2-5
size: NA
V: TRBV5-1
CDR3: CASRRQGAIQETQYF
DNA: TGCGCCAGCAGGCGGCAGGGGGCCATCCAAGAGACCCAGTACTTC

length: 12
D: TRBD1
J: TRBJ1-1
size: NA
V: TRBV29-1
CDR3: CSAETGGTEAFF
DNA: TGCAGCGCCGAGACAGGGGGGACTGAAGCTTTCTTT

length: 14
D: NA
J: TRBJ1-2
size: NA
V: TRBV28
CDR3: CASSSGLVLYGYTF
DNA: TGTGCCAGCAGTTCGGGACTGGTTCTCTATGGCTACACCTTC

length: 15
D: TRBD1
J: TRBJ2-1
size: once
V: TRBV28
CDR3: CASSLTGSSYNEQFF
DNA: TGTGCCAGCAGTTTGACAGGGAGCTCCTACAATGAGCAGTTCTTC

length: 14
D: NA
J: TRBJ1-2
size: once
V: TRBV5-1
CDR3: CASSLDSSNYGYTF
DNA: TGCGCCAGCAGTCTCGATTCATCTAACTATGGCTACACCTTC

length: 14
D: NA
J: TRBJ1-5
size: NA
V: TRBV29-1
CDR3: CSVAGGNSNQPQHF
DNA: TGCAGCGTTGCCGGGGGGAACAGCAATCAGCCCCAGCATTTT

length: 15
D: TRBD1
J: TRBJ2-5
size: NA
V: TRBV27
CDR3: CASSFADRVTETQYF
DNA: TGTGCCAGCAGTTTCGCAGACAGGGTCACAGAGACCCAGTACTTC

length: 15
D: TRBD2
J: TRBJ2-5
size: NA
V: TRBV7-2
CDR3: CASSLLAGEWETQYF
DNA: TGTGCCAGCAGCTTACTAGCGGGAGAGTGGGAGACCCAGTACTTC

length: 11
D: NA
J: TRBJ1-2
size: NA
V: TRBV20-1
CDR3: CSASPGASGTF
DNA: TGCAGTGCTAGTCCGGGCGCCTCGGGCACCTTC

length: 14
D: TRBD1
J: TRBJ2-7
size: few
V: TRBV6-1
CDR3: CASRTTGGGNEQYF
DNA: TGTGCCAGCAGGACGACAGGGGGGGGGAACGAGCAGTACTTC

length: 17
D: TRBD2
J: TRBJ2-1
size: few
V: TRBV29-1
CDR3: CSVEDWGLASSYNEQFF
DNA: TGCAGCGTTGAAGATTGGGGACTAGCCAGCTCCTACAATGAGCAGTTCTTC

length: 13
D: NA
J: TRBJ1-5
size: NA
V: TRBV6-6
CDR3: CASSYTGNQPQHF
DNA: TGTGCCAGCAGTTACACAGGGAATCAGCCCCAGCATTTT

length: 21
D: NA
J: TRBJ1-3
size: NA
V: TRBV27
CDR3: CASSPKAGTRTISSSGNTIYF
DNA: TGTGCCAGCAGTCCCAAAGCCGGGACACGGACTATTTCGAGCTCTGGAAACACCATATATTTT

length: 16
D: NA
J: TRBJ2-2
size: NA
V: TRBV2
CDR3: CASRWTDAPNTGELFF
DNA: TGTGCCAGCCGATGGACAGACGCTCCCAACACCGGGGAGCTGTTTTTT

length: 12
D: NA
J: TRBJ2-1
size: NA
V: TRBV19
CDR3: CASSIDRVEQFF
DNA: TGTGCCAGTAGTATAGATCGGGTTGAGCAGTTCTTC